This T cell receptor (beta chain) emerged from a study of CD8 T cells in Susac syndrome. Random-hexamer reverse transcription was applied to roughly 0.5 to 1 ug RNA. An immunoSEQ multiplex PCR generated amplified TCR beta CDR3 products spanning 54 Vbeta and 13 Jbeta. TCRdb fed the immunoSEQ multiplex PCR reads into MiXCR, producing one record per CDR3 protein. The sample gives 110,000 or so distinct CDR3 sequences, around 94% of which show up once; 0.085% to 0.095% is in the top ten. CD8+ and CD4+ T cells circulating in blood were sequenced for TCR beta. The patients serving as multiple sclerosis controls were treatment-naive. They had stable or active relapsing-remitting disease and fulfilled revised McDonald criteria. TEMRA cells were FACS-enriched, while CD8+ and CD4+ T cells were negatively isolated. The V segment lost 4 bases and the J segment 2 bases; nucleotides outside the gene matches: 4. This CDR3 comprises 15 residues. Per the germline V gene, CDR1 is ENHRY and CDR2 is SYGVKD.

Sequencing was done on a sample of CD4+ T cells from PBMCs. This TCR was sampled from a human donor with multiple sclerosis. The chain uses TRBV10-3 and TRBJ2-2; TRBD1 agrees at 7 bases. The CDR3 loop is CAISAGTVNTGELFF. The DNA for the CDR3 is TGTGCCATCAGTGCCGGGACAGTAAACACCGGGGAGCTGTTTTTT.